The TCR beta chain under discussion was sequenced for a study of blood T cell repertoires in COVID-19. Study context: Samples representing acute and convalescent COVID-19 were sourced from the United States, Italy and Spain.

This table comes from immunoSEQ multiplex PCR, and its TCRdb copy is limited to in-frame clones, with some not included. The data show 68,000 or so clones, around 83% seen once. Germline lookup yields CDR1 SGHAT and CDR2 FQNNGV. CDR3 size: 15 residues. Trimming took off 5 bases at V and 5 bases at J, with 17 bases between the two ends. This clonotype originated in a middle-aged man with acute or convalescent COVID-19. Sample: peripheral blood. The gene calls are TRBV11-2 and TRBJ2-3, with D maybe TRBD2 (5 bases). The CDR3 DNA reads TGTGCCAGCAGCCATTATGAGGGAGCAGGAGATACGCAGTATTTT. Residues: CASSHYEGAGDTQYF.